The sequence of this T cell receptor (beta chain) was determined in a study of cytomegalovirus exposure and HLA in healthy donors. Whole-study context: Tens of millions of unique TCRs from HLA-typed donors made up an early data release.

Notes on this clone: As yet, its antigen is unknown.

The CDR3 has 16 amino acids. CDR1 SEHNR and CDR2 FQNEAQ come from the germline V gene (reference sequence). V was shortened by 5 bases and J by 0 bases, with 17 bases between the two germline ends. Both 60 Vbeta primers and 13 Jbeta primers went into the PCR. Some clones are missing from TCRdb's copy, which holds only in-frame ones; the method was immunoSEQ multiplex PCR. The sample yields about 150,000 clones, 75% to 90% seen once. Study-level results: Cytomegalovirus status was reportedly diagnosed by the classifier with high sensitivity and specificity. TCR beta chains numbering more than 150 were designated cytomegalovirus-associated. A later analysis, which compared TCR beta chains of equal frequency, found the HLA-associated ones more clonally expanded.

Material: PBMCs. The clonotype originates from a man aged 40-49 years in good health and CMV-seronegative. The chain links TRBV7-9 to TRBJ2-7; TRBD1 might be the D (6 bases). The CDR3 DNA follows: TGTGCCAGCAGCCTACTAGGGGGACACCACTCCTACGAGCAGTACTTC. This encodes CASSLLGGHHSYEQYF.